Below, 17 T cell receptor beta chains from the same sample are listed, as sequenced in a study of cytomegalovirus exposure and HLA in healthy donors. The PCR made use of 60 Vbeta and 13 Jbeta primers. The repertoire was sequenced with immunoSEQ multiplex PCR; TCRdb's copy has only in-frame clones and lacks some. The data show 150,000 to 170,000 clones, approximately 74% seen once. Specimen: PBMCs. The receptors here all came from a man younger than 40 in good health and CMV-seronegative.

The V and J genes are TRBV18 and TRBJ2-3; TRBD2 aligns across 8 bases. CDR3 size: 14 residues. Germline trimming cut 6 bases from V and 7 bases from J; bases unmatched to any gene: 9. CDR1 is KGHSH and CDR2 is LQKENI in the germline V gene. This CDR3 is CASSSGGALHTQYF. CDR3 in DNA: TGTGCCAGCTCTTCCGGGGGGGCCTTACATACGCAGTATTTT. Combining the CDR3 with reference TRBV18 and TRBJ2-3 gives the whole variable domain NAGVMQNPRHLVRRRGQEARLRCSPMKGHSHVYWYRQLPEEGLKFMVYLQKENIIDESGMPKERFSAEFPKEGPSILRIQQVVRGDSAAYFCASSSGGALHTQYFGPGTRLTVL.

The V and J genes are TRBV28 and TRBJ2-3; 9 nucleotides match TRBD1. V lost 10 bases to trimming and J lost 6 bases; unmatched junction nucleotides: 2. Germline V CDR1 and CDR2: MDHEN, SYDVKM. This CDR3 comprises 11 residues. The CDR3 DNA reads TGTGCCACCGGGACAGGGGATACGCAGTATTTT. It specifies CATGTGDTQYF.

The chain links TRBV7-8 to TRBJ1-2, with 8 bases fitting TRBD1. With 7 bases clipped from V and 0 bases from J, the junction kept 7 bases outside the gene matches. This CDR3 region has 15 residues. Germline assignment: CDR1 SGHVS and CDR2 FQNEAQ. DNA of the CDR3: TGTGCCAGCACTACAGGGGGGTTCGCTAACTATGGCTACACCTTC. Protein sequence: CASTTGGFANYGYTF. Complete variable domain (other parts from reference TRBV7-8 and TRBJ1-2): GAGVSQSPRYKVAKRGQDVALRCDPISGHVSLFWYQQALGQGPEFLTYFQNEAQLDKSGLPSDRFFAERPEGSVSTLKIQRTQQEDSAVYLCASTTGGFANYGYTFGSGTRLTVV.

This chain joins TRBV4-1 and TRBJ2-1; D ambiguous. This CDR3 has 14 residues. V shed 3 bases and J shed 5 bases, with 11 bases lying between them. Germline V CDR1 and CDR2: MGHRA, YSYEKL. The CDR3 sequence: CASSHPTPNNEQFF. The CDR3, as DNA: TGCGCCAGCAGCCATCCTACCCCAAACAATGAGCAGTTCTTC.

V is TRBV14 and J is TRBJ1-1; D is unresolved. This CDR3 has 12 amino acids. Trimming stripped 1 base from V and 2 bases from J, with 2 bases between. Germline V gene sequence: CDR1 SGHDN, CDR2 FVKESK. The CDR3 reads CASSQVNTEAFF. Written as DNA, the CDR3 is TGTGCCAGCAGCCAAGTAAACACTGAAGCTTTCTTT.

The chain combines TRBV29-1 with TRBJ2-5; 7 positions match TRBD2. Germline CDR1 and CDR2: SQVTM and ANQGSEA. The CDR3 spans 16 residues. V shed 0 bases and J 4 bases; nucleotides not matched to a gene: 11. The CDR3 region is CSVEDPRGPGGETQYF. CDR3 in DNA: TGCAGCGTTGAAGATCCGCGGGGTCCGGGGGGAGAGACCCAGTACTTC.

The sample holds a few counts of this clone. The rearrangement joins TRBV5-1 to TRBJ2-5, with 8 bases aligning to TRBD1. CDR1 SGHRS and CDR2 YFSETQ come from the germline V gene. There are 15 residues in the CDR3. After removal of 0 bases from V and 5 bases from J, the junction contained 6 bases not matched to a gene. The CDR3 spells CASSLGQGAVETQYF. CDR3 coding DNA: TGCGCCAGCAGCTTGGGGCAGGGGGCGGTGGAGACCCAGTACTTC.

The V gene is TRBV2, the J gene TRBJ1-6; possibly TRBD1 for D (6 bases). V was pared by 8 bases and J by 0 bases, with 11 bases between. This CDR3 spans 15 amino acids. CDR1 and CDR2 from the germline V gene are SNHLY and FYNNEI. The CDR3 protein is CASQDSLSYNSPLHF. DNA for the CDR3: TGTGCCAGCCAGGACAGCCTCTCCTATAATTCACCCCTCCACTTT.

The chain employs TRBV20-1 and TRBJ1-1; weak D call: TRBD1 (6 bases). Germline assignment: CDR1 DFQATT and CDR2 SNEGSKA (reference sequence). Trimming pared 6 bases from V and 10 bases from J, leaving 12 bases between. The CDR3 has 10 residues. CDR3 DNA: TGCAGTGCACGGGACACGGGAGCTTTCTTT. Translation gives CSARDTGAFF.

The chain joins TRBV6-1 to TRBJ2-7; 13 nucleotides align to TRBD2. Germline V gene data show CDR1 as MNHNS and CDR2 as SASEGT. CDR3 length equals 14 residues. V was clipped by 6 bases and J by 4 bases; unmatched bases: 3. The chain's CDR3 is CASRSTSGGYEQYF. For the CDR3, the DNA is TGTGCCAGCAGATCGACTAGCGGGGGGTACGAGCAGTACTTC.

The chain is built from TRBV15 and TRBJ1-4; no firm D call. This CDR3 comprises 15 residues. Trimming stripped 0 bases from V and 6 bases from J, with 11 bases between. The germline gives CDR1 LNHNV, CDR2 YYDKDF (reference sequence). The DNA of the CDR3 is TGTGCCACCAGCAGAGATCGTGGGCCGGATGAAAAACTGTTTTTT. Amino acid sequence: CATSRDRGPDEKLFF.

The genes are TRBV4-1 and TRBJ2-3; D possibly corresponds to TRBD2 (5 bases). The germline V gene encodes CDR1 MGHRA and CDR2 YSYEKL. Trimming cost V 1 base and J 2 bases, with 10 bases left between them. This CDR3 is 15 amino acids long. CDR3 sequence: CASSQVGLNTDTQYF. CDR3 coding DNA: TGCGCCAGCAGCCAAGTAGGACTGAACACAGATACGCAGTATTTT.

This sequence joins TRBV11-2 and TRBJ1-4, with unresolved D. The CDR3 spans 15 residues. Trimming took off 0 bases at V and 7 bases at J, with 12 bases between the two ends. In germline, CDR1 is SGHAT, CDR2 FQNNGV. The CDR3 sequence: CASSLDRNRGEKLFF. The CDR3 DNA reads TGTGCCAGCAGCTTAGATCGCAACCGGGGTGAAAAACTGTTTTTT.

This sequence joins TRBV19 and TRBJ1-2; perhaps TRBD1 as D (5 bases). This CDR3 contains 17 residues. With 4 bases removed from V and 2 bases from J, the gap between germline ends came to 20 bases. Germline V gives CDR1 LNHDA, CDR2 SQIVND (reference sequence). Here the CDR3 DNA reads TGTGCCAGTAGTACCCCCCCTTCGGACACAGAAAACTATGGCTACACCTTC. It yields the protein CASSTPPSDTENYGYTF.

The V and J genes are TRBV9 and TRBJ2-7; 9 nucleotides match TRBD1. CDR1 and CDR2 (germline): SGDLS, YYNGEE. The junction had 6 bases not matched to a gene; V was cut back by 3 bases and J by 2 bases. The CDR3 has 15 residues. CDR3 region: CASSAGTGLAYEQYF. CDR3 sequence (DNA): TGTGCCAGCAGCGCCGGGACAGGGCTAGCCTACGAGCAGTACTTC.

Turning to this clone: This sample also contains other DNA sequences that code for the same CDR3. The V and J genes are TRBV5-4 and TRBJ2-7; the match to TRBD2 covers 14 bases. V was clipped by 4 bases and J by 5 bases; unmatched bases: 2. The CDR3 runs 14 residues. CDR1 and CDR2 from the germline V gene are SGHNT and YYREEE (reference sequence). The CDR3 here is CASSLGLAGDEQYF. CDR3 in DNA: TGTGCCAGCAGCCTGGGACTAGCGGGGGACGAGCAGTACTTC.

The gene calls are TRBV7-8 and TRBJ1-1, with TRBD1 matching 8 bases. V gave up 5 bases and J gave up 4 bases; unmatched junction bases: 9. The CDR3 has 15 residues. Germline V gives CDR1 SGHVS, CDR2 FQNEAQ. CDR3 nucleotide sequence: TGTGCCAGCAGCCCCTACAGGACAGGGAGCACTGAAGCTTTCTTT. This sequence encodes CASSPYRTGSTEAFF.